This T cell receptor (beta chain) was found in a study of vaccination and CD4 T cells after COVID-19. Overall study context: Convalescent participants consisted of six males and four females, two being Hispanic. Subjects got two shots of BNT162b2 or mRNA-1273 vaccine.

The Oncomine TCR Beta short-read assay sequenced DNA from cultured CD4+ T cells. The source of extracted genomic DNA was cultured CD4+ T cells. TCRdb re-derived calls from the PCR reads in MiXCR, one entry per CDR3 protein. The sample yields about 19,000 distinct CDR3 sequences, around three fifths seen once. Only one count was recorded for this clonotype. Its antigen is still unknown. The junction shows a germline mismatch at one end, possibly a read error. The CDR3 sequence is 12 residues long. Germline CDR1 reads MDHEN; CDR2 reads SYDVKM. Regarding treatment: approximately 9-day PBMC culture with coronavirus spike peptide pools or control peptides (ViraFEST assay). When roughly 10 days of culture had elapsed, CD4+ T cells were isolated by negative selection.

Sequencing was performed on CD4+ T cells from blood, cultured in vitro. The chain recombines TRBV28 with TRBJ1-1, with no clear D. The clonotype originates from a human donor who had recovered from COVID-19. In DNA form, the CDR3 reads TGTGCCAGCAGCCCCCGGGTACACCAAACTATCTTT. Its translation: CASSPRVHQTIF.